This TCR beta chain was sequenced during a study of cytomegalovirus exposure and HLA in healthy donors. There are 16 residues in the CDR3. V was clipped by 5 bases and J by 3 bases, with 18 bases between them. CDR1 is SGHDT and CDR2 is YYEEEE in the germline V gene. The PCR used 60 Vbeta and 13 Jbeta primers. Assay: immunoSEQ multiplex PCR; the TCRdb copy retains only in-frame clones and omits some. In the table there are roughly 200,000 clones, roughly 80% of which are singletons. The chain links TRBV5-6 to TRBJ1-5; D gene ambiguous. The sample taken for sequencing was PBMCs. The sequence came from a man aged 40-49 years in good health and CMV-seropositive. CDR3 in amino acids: CASSTLPGSLNQPQHF. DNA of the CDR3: TGTGCCAGCAGTACCCTCCCGGGGAGCCTCAATCAGCCCCAGCATTTT.